This TCR beta chain was identified in a study of technical replicates of blood from a few donors. Generated by immunoSEQ multiplex PCR, the TCRdb table keeps only in-frame clones and is missing some. This repertoire shows more than 65,000 clones, about 92% found once; its top ten account for approximately 0.45%. The V and J ends lost 7 bases and 4 bases respectively, with 13 bases between them. The germline V gene encodes CDR1 MNHNY and CDR2 SVGAGI (reference sequence). The CDR3 is 13 residues long. The sequenced sample was T cells isolated from PBMCs. The TCR comes from a human donor in good health. The rearrangement joins TRBV6-6 to TRBJ1-1; TRBD1 is a possible D gene (5 bases). The CDR3 reads CASNPGRFTEAFF. As DNA, the CDR3 is TGTGCCAGCAACCCAGGGAGGTTCACTGAAGCTTTCTTT.